The 17 T cell receptor beta chains given below trace back to one sample, sequenced in a study of metastatic and nonmetastatic thyroid tumors. Ahead of thyroid surgery, no patient had received treatment of any kind. TCRdb re-called clones via MiXCR from the PCR reads. The table includes about 21,000 clones, approximately 10% detected once. The sample comprised blood. Receptor source: a female donor with papillary thyroid cancer or a benign thyroid nodule (not recorded which). Some clones in this sample may be carry-over from other donors' samples.

The chain couples TRBV11-2 to TRBJ1-1; the D is unclear. The CDR3 is 13 amino acids. Trimming pared 1 base from V and 10 bases from J, leaving 13 bases between. CDR1 and CDR2 (germline): SGHAT, FQNNGV. CDR3 sequence: CASSLGSQSGAFF. In nucleotides, the CDR3 is TGTGCCAGCAGCTTAGGTTCCCAGTCTGGAGCTTTCTTT.

In this sample, this clone turned up many times. The V gene is TRBV2, the J gene TRBJ2-7, with unresolved D. The CDR3 is 13 amino acids. CDR1 and CDR2 (germline): SNHLY, FYNNEI. Between the trimmed V and J ends, which lost 3 bases and 4 bases, there was a span of 10 bases. The CDR3 loop is CASSDLPEYEQYF. CDR3 in DNA: TGTGCCAGCAGTGACTTACCGGAGTACGAGCAGTACTTC.

The sample holds many counts of this clone. V and J are TRBV4-2 and TRBJ1-6, with 8 bases matching TRBD1. Germline V lookup: CDR1 LGHNA, CDR2 YNFKEQ. Losses at the gene ends were 0 bases for V and 9 bases for J; bases not matched to a gene: 4. This CDR3 region has 15 residues. The CDR3 here is CASSQEAGGSSPLHF. For the CDR3, the DNA is TGTGCCAGCAGCCAAGAAGCAGGGGGCAGTTCACCCCTCCACTTT.

This clone has a count of ten or more. CDR3 DNA: TGTGCTGGGCGGGAGAGCTCCTACAATGAGCAGTTCTTC. It encodes CAGRESSYNEQFF. The rearrangement joins TRBV30 to TRBJ2-1; 7 bases match TRBD2. This CDR3 region has 13 residues. From germline, CDR1 is GTSNPN and CDR2 SVGIG (reference sequence).

This CDR3 is CASSSGTEGLTEAFF. The CDR3 nucleotides read TGTGCCAGCAGCAGCGGGACAGAAGGATTAACTGAAGCTTTCTTT. The chain is built from TRBV7-2 and TRBJ1-1; 7 nucleotides agree with TRBD1. Germline CDR1 reads SGHTA; CDR2 reads FQGNSA. V lost 5 bases, J lost 5 bases, and 11 bases stayed unmatched. The CDR3 loop spans 15 amino acids.

The chain is built from TRBV10-2 and TRBJ2-2, with 12 bases aligning to TRBD2. Germline loops: CDR1 WSHSY, CDR2 SAAADI. This CDR3 spans 17 amino acids. The V segment lost 6 bases and the J segment 8 bases; nucleotides outside the gene matches: 13. The CDR3 coding sequence is TGCGCCAGCAGAGCTCCCAAGACTAGCGGGAGTACAGGGGAGCTGTTTTTT. Its protein product is CASRAPKTSGSTGELFF.

This clone was counted at least ten times. V is TRBV6-1 and J is TRBJ2-2; 12 nucleotides agree with TRBD2. The trim removed 4 bases at V and 5 bases at J, leaving 8 bases unmatched. The V gene's germline CDR1 is MNHNS and CDR2 SASEGT. The CDR3 has 17 amino acids. CDR3 bases: TGTGCCAGCAGTGGCCCGACTAGCGGGAGAGGAACCGGGGAGCTGTTTTTT. It translates to CASSGPTSGRGTGELFF.

The V gene is TRBV2, the J gene TRBJ2-5, with TRBD2 identical over 9 bases. From germline, CDR1 is SNHLY and CDR2 FYNNEI. V trimming: 3 bases; J trimming: 5 bases; junction bases outside the gene matches: 13. The CDR3 is 17 amino acids. For the CDR3, the DNA is TGTGCCAGCAGTGATCCTAGCGGGAAACGGGGTCGCGAGACCCAGTACTTC. Residues: CASSDPSGKRGRETQYF.

J is TRBJ2-2 and V is TRBV24-1, with 8 bases lining up with TRBD2. Unmatched junction bases numbered 6, after V lost 8 bases and J lost 2 bases. Germline CDR1 is KGHDR and CDR2 is SFDVKD. This CDR3 has 15 amino acids. CDR3 coding DNA: TGTGCCACCAATGGAGCGGGAGCTAACACCGGGGAGCTGTTTTTT. It translates to CATNGAGANTGELFF.

On this clone: Germline and junction disagree at one end, which may indicate a read error. The V and J genes are TRBV28 and TRBJ2-7; no firm D call. This CDR3 is 11 amino acids long. Germline lookup yields CDR1 MDHEN and CDR2 SYDVKM. The CDR3 protein is CASSLRYEHYF. The CDR3 coding sequence is TGTGCCAGCAGTCTCCGTTACGAGCATTACTTC.

This clone was recorded many times. This CDR3 is CASSIGTGVQETQYF. The CDR3 DNA reads as TGTGCCAGTAGTATAGGGACAGGGGTCCAAGAGACCCAGTACTTC. The chain recombines TRBV19 with TRBJ2-5, with 9 positions matching TRBD1. The V and J ends lost 1 base and 1 base, in that order; junction bases with no gene match: 1. The CDR3 totals 15 residues. Germline CDR1 LNHDA, CDR2 SQIVND (reference sequence). Using reference TRBV19 and TRBJ2-5 for the parts outside the CDR3, the full variable domain is DGGITQSPKYLFRKEGQNVTLSCEQNLNHDAMYWYRQDPGQGLRLIYYSQIVNDFQKGDIAEGYSVSREKKESFPLTVTSAQKNPTAFYLCASSIGTGVQETQYFGPGTRLLVL.

This clone appeared many times. The chain uses TRBV20-1 and TRBJ2-1, with TRBD2 as a possible D gene (5 bases). The CDR3 contains 13 residues. With 0 bases removed from V and 9 bases from J, the gap between germline ends came to 12 bases. The germline V gene has CDR1 DFQATT and CDR2 SNEGSKA (reference sequence). This CDR3 reads CSARDRLAGEQFF. DNA of the CDR3: TGCAGTGCTAGAGATAGGCTAGCTGGTGAGCAGTTCTTC.

In its sample, this clone was seen a few times. With a much larger clone just one base away, this may be a read error. Other DNA sequences in this specimen translate into the identical CDR3. The gene calls are TRBV29-1 and TRBJ1-2; D is unclear. The germline V gene has CDR1 SQVTM and CDR2 ANQGSEA. Trimming left V 4 bases short and J 5 bases short, with 8 bases between. The CDR3 has 11 residues. The CDR3 reads CSVGLGYGYTF. CDR3 coding DNA: TGCAGCGTTGGTCTCGGGTATGGCTACACCTTC.

This chain joins TRBV10-3 and TRBJ1-2; D gene uncertain. From germline, CDR1 is ENHRY and CDR2 SYGVKD. The CDR3 extends over 14 amino acids. Trimming stripped 9 bases from V and 4 bases from J, with 18 bases between. The CDR3 protein is CAIRAPVKAYGYTF. The CDR3, as DNA: TGTGCCATAAGGGCCCCCGTAAAGGCCTATGGCTACACCTTC.

In this sample, this clone turned up many times. The chain carries TRBV28 and TRBJ1-5; D uncertain. Looked up from germline, CDR1 is MDHEN and CDR2 is SYDVKM. Trimming left V 2 bases short and J 13 bases short, with 12 bases between. The CDR3 extends over 12 amino acids. CDR3 sequence (DNA): TGTGCCAGCAGTTTAAACCGACTCGAACAGCATTTT. The encoded protein is CASSLNRLEQHF.

The chain is built from TRBV30 and TRBJ1-5; a possible D gene is TRBD1 (6 bases). CDR3 size: 17 residues. Per the germline V gene, CDR1 is GTSNPN and CDR2 is SVGIG (reference sequence). The ends were cut back, 3 bases at V and 2 bases at J, with 20 bases in the middle. CDR3 DNA: TGTGCCTGGAGGGAAAAGAGGGGGGATGTGGGCAATCAGCCCCAGCATTTT. Translated: CAWREKRGDVGNQPQHF.

This clone was seen a few times. A read error may be the cause here, since a much bigger clone is one base away. V usage is TRBV30 and J usage is TRBJ2-1; possibly TRBD1 or TRBD2 for D (5 bases each). Trimming left V 0 bases short and J 8 bases short, with 11 bases between. Per the germline V gene, CDR1 is GTSNPN and CDR2 is SVGIG (reference sequence). This CDR3 is built from 13 residues. DNA of the CDR3: TGTGCCTGGAGTGTACAGGTGAGGGATGAGCAGTTCTTC. This encodes CAWSVQVRDEQFF.